Listed here is a single TCR beta chain. What it binds is not known. Here immunoSEQ multiplex PCR was the method, and the copy in TCRdb shows in-frame clones only, minus some. The repertoire holds under 75,000 clones, with around 93% as singletons. These data are taken from a study of cytomegalovirus exposure and HLA in healthy donors. The wider study: A later analysis reported the same platform for the 120 or so validation repertoires and the approximately 700 first-cohort repertoires. Study-wide results and caveats: As was reported, the classifier diagnosed cytomegalovirus status with high specificity and sensitivity. Associated with cytomegalovirus, according to the listing, were 150 to 200 TCR beta chains. Among the CMV-associated chains, three were confirmed in vitro as specific for CMV antigens.

CDR3 length: 12 amino acids. V was clipped by 3 bases and J by 12 bases, with 14 bases between them. Germline V gives CDR1 LNHDA, CDR2 SQIVND (reference sequence). The sequenced sample consisted of PBMCs. The sequence derives from a woman in her late teens or twenties in good health and CMV-seropositive. The chain carries TRBV19 and TRBJ1-1, with TRBD1 as a possible D gene (5 bases). The CDR3 bases are TGTGCCAGTAGTATTGTCCAGGGATTAACTTTCTTT. Its protein product is CASSIVQGLTFF. Combining the CDR3 with reference TRBV19 and TRBJ1-1 gives the whole variable domain DGGITQSPKYLFRKEGQNVTLSCEQNLNHDAMYWYRQDPGQGLRLIYYSQIVNDFQKGDIAEGYSVSREKKESFPLTVTSAQKNPTAFYLCASSIVQGLTFFGQGTRLTVV.